This T cell receptor beta chain was obtained from a study of cytomegalovirus exposure and HLA in healthy donors. Study-wide points: The CMV antigen specificity of a few CMV-associated chains was confirmed through in vitro analysis.

With respect to this clone: Its antigen is not known.

Here immunoSEQ multiplex PCR was the method, and the copy in TCRdb shows in-frame clones only, minus some. The sample has about 120,000 clones, about 82% seen once. The length of the CDR3 is 14 residues. Trimming removed 6 bases at V and 0 bases at J, with 6 bases between. From germline, CDR1 is LGHNT and CDR2 FRNRAP. Specimen: PBMCs. The genes are TRBV12-5 and TRBJ2-6; D is unclear. This sequence was found in a man aged 18 to 29 in good health and CMV-seronegative. This CDR3 is CASGGSSGANVLTF. The CDR3 bases are TGTGCTAGTGGCGGTAGCTCTGGGGCCAACGTCCTGACTTTC. Supplemented by reference TRBV12-5 and TRBJ2-6, the full variable domain reads DARVTQTPRHKVTEMGQEVTMRCQPILGHNTVFWYRQTMMQGLELLAYFRNRAPLDDSGMPKDRFSAEMPDATLATLKIQPSEPRDSAVYFCASGGSSGANVLTFGAGSRLTVL.